Detailed here is one TCR beta chain. This sample was taken from a study of blood T cell repertoires in COVID-19. About the research overall: The United States, Italy and Spain supplied acute and convalescent COVID-19 samples.

In the study's own analysis: The authors estimated nucleated cell counts from reference gene primer amplification. TCRdb keeps only in-frame clones here, not all; method: immunoSEQ multiplex PCR. That table gives V, J and clone size, and the DNA gave D and trimming. The data show about 200,000 clones, 70% to 90% seen once. The study assigned cohorts using participant-reported clinical history. Within 2 weeks before study entry, exposed participants met a COVID-19 case. The germline V and J ends were trimmed by 6 bases and 4 bases, with 10 bases remaining between them. Germline-derived CDR1 and CDR2 are SGHRS and YFSETQ. The CDR3 loop spans 13 amino acids.

The chain is built from TRBV5-1 and TRBJ2-2; D gene unclear. The material sequenced was PBMCs or T cells enriched from blood (not recorded which). The source of this sequence is a woman aged 25 to 39 who had been exposed to COVID-19. CDR3 bases: TGCGCCAGCACCCCGAGGTCCACCGGGGAGCTGTTTTTT. Its protein product is CASTPRSTGELFF. The full variable domain, rest sourced from reference TRBV5-1 and TRBJ2-2, is KAGVTQTPRYLIKTRGQQVTLSCSPISGHRSVSWYQQTPGQGLQFLFEYFSETQRNKGNFPGRFSGRQFSNSRSEMNVSTLELGDSALYLCASTPRSTGELFFGEGSRLTVL.